This T cell receptor beta chain was retrieved from a study of CD8 T cells in Susac syndrome. Random hexamers were used to reverse transcribe an amount of roughly 0.5 to 1 ug RNA. The method of amplification for TCR beta CDR3 was immunoSEQ multiplex PCR, covering 54 Vbeta and 13 Jbeta. MiXCR, applied by TCRdb to the immunoSEQ multiplex PCR reads, yields one record per CDR3 protein. The sample carries approximately 200,000 distinct CDR3 sequences, around nine tenths recorded once. Trimming cost V 12 bases and J 2 bases; bases outside gene matches: 18. CDR1 KGHDR and CDR2 SFDVKD come from the germline V gene. The CDR3 covers 16 residues. This clonotype has only a few counts.

The V and J genes are TRBV24-1 and TRBJ2-7; 7 bases agree with TRBD1. The TCR originated in a human donor with multiple sclerosis. The sample taken for sequencing was CD8+ T cells from PBMCs. The CDR3 DNA is TGTGCCCCCAAGGGGGCGCGAGGGGCAATCGCCTACGAGCAGTACTTC. Encoded protein: CAPKGARGAIAYEQYF.